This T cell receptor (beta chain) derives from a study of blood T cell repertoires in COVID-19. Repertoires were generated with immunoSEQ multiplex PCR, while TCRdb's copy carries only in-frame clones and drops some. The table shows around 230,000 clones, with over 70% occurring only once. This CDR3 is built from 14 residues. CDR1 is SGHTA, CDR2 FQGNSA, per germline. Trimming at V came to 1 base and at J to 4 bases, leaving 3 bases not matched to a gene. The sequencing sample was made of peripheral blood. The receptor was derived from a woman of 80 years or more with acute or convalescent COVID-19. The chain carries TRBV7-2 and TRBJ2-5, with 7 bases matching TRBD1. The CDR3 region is CASSLDWDRETQYF. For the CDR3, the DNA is TGTGCCAGCAGCTTAGACTGGGACAGAGAGACCCAGTACTTC.